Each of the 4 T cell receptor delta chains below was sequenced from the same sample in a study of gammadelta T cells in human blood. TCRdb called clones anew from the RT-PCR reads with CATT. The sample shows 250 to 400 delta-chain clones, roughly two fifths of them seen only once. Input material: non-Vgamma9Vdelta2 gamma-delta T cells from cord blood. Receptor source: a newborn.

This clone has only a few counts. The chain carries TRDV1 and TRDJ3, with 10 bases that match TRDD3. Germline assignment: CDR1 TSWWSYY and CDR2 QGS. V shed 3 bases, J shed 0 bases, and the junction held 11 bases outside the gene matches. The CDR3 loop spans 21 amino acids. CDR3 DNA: TGTGCTCTTGGGGAGCGGATCATGGGGGATACCAGCTCCTGGGACACCCGACAGATGTTTTTC. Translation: CALGERIMGDTSSWDTRQMFF.

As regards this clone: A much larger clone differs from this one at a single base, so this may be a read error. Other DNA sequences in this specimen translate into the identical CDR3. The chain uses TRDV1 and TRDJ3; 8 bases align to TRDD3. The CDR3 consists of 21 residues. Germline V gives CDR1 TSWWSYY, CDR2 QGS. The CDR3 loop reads CALGEILTLGASSWDTRQMFF. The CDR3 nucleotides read TGTGCTCTTGGGGAGATACTCACACTGGGGGCTAGCTCCTGGGACACCCGACAGATGTTCTTC.

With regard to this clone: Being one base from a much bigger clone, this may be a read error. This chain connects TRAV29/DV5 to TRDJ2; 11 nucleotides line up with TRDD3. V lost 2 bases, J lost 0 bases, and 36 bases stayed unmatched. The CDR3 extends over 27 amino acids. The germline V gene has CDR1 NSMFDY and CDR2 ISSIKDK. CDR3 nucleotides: TGTGCAGCAAGGTATTGTGACCCAACCCTCCGGCCTACAGTACTGGGGGATAAAGGGGCTTTGACAGCACAACTCTTCTTT. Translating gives CAARYCDPTLRPTVLGDKGALTAQLFF.

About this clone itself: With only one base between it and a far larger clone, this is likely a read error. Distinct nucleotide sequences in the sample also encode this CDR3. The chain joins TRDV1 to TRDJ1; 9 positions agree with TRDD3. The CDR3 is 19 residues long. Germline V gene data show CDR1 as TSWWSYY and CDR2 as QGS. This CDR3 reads CALGDASPYWGTHTDKLIF. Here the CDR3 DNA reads TGTGCTCTTGGGGACGCTTCCCCGTACTGGGGGACTCACACAGATAAACTCATCTTT.